The rows below give T cell receptor beta chains drawn from one sample of a study of blood T cells in healthy people across ages. One entry per CDR3 protein, called by TCRdb with MiXCR from the 5' RACE reads. The sample has 1.5 million to 2 million distinct CDR3 sequences, under 30% seen once. What was sequenced was blood. These TCRs come from a woman in her thirties in good health. CDR3s include the opening cysteine and the closing phenylalanine or tryptophan. The D gene is left open where the match is weak. The size of a clone is reported for some rows only, either as once, few or many, or as a class for expanded clones.

J	D	size	V	DNA	CDR3
TRBJ1-2	NA	NA	TRBV12-3/TRBV12-4	TGTGCCAGCAGGCCAAGCGGGACAACATATGGCTACACCTTC	CASRPSGTTYGYTF
TRBJ2-1	TRBD2	few	TRBV7-2	TGTGCCAGCAGCAATAAATATCTAGCGGGATTGTACAATGAGCAGTTCTTC	CASSNKYLAGLYNEQFF
TRBJ1-5	NA	many	TRBV2	TGTGCCAGCAGTGCTAGCAATCAGCCCCAGCATTTT	CASSASNQPQHF
TRBJ1-5	NA	NA	TRBV29-1	TGCAGCGTTGGTTCGGGGAAGAATCAGCCCCAGCATTTT	CSVGSGKNQPQHF
TRBJ2-7	NA	many	TRBV10-3	TGTGCCATCAGTGAGTCGATACAGGGTGGTTACGAGCAGTACTTC	CAISESIQGGYEQYF
TRBJ1-5	NA	NA	TRBV7-2	TGTGCCAGCAGCTTAGCGGGGGTGGGTGGTCAGCCCCAGCATTTT	CASSLAGVGGQPQHF
TRBJ1-4	NA	NA	TRBV5-1	TGCGCCAGCAGCTTCTCTTCCGGCGATAATGAAAAACTGTTTTTT	CASSFSSGDNEKLFF
TRBJ1-1	NA	NA	TRBV6-6	TGTGCCAGCAGCCACCAGGCGGCAGAAGCTTTCTTT	CASSHQAAEAFF
TRBJ2-7	TRBD2	NA	TRBV5-1	TGCGCCAGCAGCCGGGAACCGACTAGCGCGGGCGAGCAGTACTTC	CASSREPTSAGEQYF
TRBJ2-7	TRBD1	many	TRBV29-1	TGCAGCGCCGGACAGGGTATCTACGAGCAGTACTTC	CSAGQGIYEQYF
TRBJ2-1	TRBD2	NA	TRBV7-2	TGTGCCAGCAGCTTCGGACGGGAGGGCCGGGTCAATGAGCAGTTCTTC	CASSFGREGRVNEQFF
TRBJ2-5	NA	few	TRBV7-9	TGTGCCAGCAGCCCATGGGGGGCCCAAGAGACCCAGTACTTC	CASSPWGAQETQYF
TRBJ1-1	NA	NA	TRBV2	TGTGCCAGCAGCGTACTGGAGAACACTGAAGCTTTCTTT	CASSVLENTEAFF
TRBJ1-5	NA	NA	TRBV28	TGTGCCAGCAGTTTGCCCCTTAGCAATCAGCCCCAGCATTTT	CASSLPLSNQPQHF
TRBJ2-7	NA	many	TRBV20-1	TGCAGTGCTAGAGATACCGGACAGAGTGTCTACGAGCAGTACTTC	CSARDTGQSVYEQYF
TRBJ1-1	NA	NA	TRBV5-1	TGCGCCAGCGGTCGAGTAATGTCGAACACTGAAGCTTTCTTT	CASGRVMSNTEAFF
TRBJ1-6	NA	NA	TRBV19	TGTGCCAGTAGTATGCAGGACGGCTACTCCTCACCCCTCCACTTT	CASSMQDGYSSPLHF
TRBJ1-1	TRBD1	NA	TRBV20-1	TGCAGTGTCACCCTACAGGGGGGGGTTAACACTGAAGCTTTCTTT	CSVTLQGGVNTEAFF
TRBJ2-3	NA	many	TRBV29-1	TGCAGCGTTGAAGCTACCGCGCAGTATTTT	CSVEATAQYF
TRBJ2-7	NA	few	TRBV11-2	TGTGCCAGCAGCCTAACAACCGACAGGGAGCAGTACTTC	CASSLTTDREQYF
TRBJ1-2	TRBD1	NA	TRBV12-3/TRBV12-4	TGTGCCAGCAATTCCCTCTCAGGGGGCCATGGCTACACCTTC	CASNSLSGGHGYTF
TRBJ2-1	TRBD1	NA	TRBV7-9	TGTGCCAGCAGCTTGAAGACAGGGGCCAGGAATGAGCAGTTCTTC	CASSLKTGARNEQFF
TRBJ2-1	NA	NA	TRBV5-5	TGTGCCAGCAGGCCCTATCGATACAATGAGCAGTTCTTC	CASRPYRYNEQFF
TRBJ2-4	NA	NA	TRBV20-1	TGCAGTGCTAGAGAAGACGGGAGAGCCAGCAGTACAGAGCAGTACTTC	CSAREDGRASSTEQYF
TRBJ2-7	NA	NA	TRBV6-6	TGTGCCAGCAACCGATTCGGGATAGGACAGAGCTCCTACGAGCAGTACTTC	CASNRFGIGQSSYEQYF
TRBJ1-2	NA	few	TRBV5-1	TGCGCCAGCAGCACCTCGGGACAAATGTTCGGATCGGCTAAGGTCGGCTACACCTTC	CASSTSGQMFGSAKVGYTF
TRBJ1-5	NA	NA	TRBV6-6	TGTGCCAGCAGCCCTATAGACCGCCTGGGATGGGATCAGCCCCAGCATTTT	CASSPIDRLGWDQPQHF